In its sample, the clone carrying this T cell receptor (beta chain) was seen many times. The antigen remains unidentified. This specimen comes from a study of CD8 T cells in ankylosing spondylitis. This CDR3 has 15 residues. The trim removed 3 bases at V and 3 bases at J, leaving 6 bases unmatched. The germline CDR1 and CDR2 sequences are SGHRS and YFSETQ. Study outcomes and limitations: Previous work reported some of these motif variants in the synovial fluid and blood of reactive arthritis.

Quantitative 5'-RACE was performed with molecular barcodes, and it yielded the TCR beta libraries. TCRdb passed the 5' RACE reads through MiXCR, listing each CDR3 protein once. The sample holds some 150,000 distinct CDR3 sequences, over 10% seen once. The sample comprised blood, either unsorted or a sorted T cell fraction (not recorded which). The source is a female donor with ankylosing spondylitis or in good health (not recorded which). The chain is built from TRBV5-1 and TRBJ1-5, with 7 bases that match TRBD1. For the CDR3, the DNA is TGCGCCAGCAGCTCAACAGGGGAATCCAATCAGCCCCAGCATTTT. Its protein product is CASSSTGESNQPQHF.